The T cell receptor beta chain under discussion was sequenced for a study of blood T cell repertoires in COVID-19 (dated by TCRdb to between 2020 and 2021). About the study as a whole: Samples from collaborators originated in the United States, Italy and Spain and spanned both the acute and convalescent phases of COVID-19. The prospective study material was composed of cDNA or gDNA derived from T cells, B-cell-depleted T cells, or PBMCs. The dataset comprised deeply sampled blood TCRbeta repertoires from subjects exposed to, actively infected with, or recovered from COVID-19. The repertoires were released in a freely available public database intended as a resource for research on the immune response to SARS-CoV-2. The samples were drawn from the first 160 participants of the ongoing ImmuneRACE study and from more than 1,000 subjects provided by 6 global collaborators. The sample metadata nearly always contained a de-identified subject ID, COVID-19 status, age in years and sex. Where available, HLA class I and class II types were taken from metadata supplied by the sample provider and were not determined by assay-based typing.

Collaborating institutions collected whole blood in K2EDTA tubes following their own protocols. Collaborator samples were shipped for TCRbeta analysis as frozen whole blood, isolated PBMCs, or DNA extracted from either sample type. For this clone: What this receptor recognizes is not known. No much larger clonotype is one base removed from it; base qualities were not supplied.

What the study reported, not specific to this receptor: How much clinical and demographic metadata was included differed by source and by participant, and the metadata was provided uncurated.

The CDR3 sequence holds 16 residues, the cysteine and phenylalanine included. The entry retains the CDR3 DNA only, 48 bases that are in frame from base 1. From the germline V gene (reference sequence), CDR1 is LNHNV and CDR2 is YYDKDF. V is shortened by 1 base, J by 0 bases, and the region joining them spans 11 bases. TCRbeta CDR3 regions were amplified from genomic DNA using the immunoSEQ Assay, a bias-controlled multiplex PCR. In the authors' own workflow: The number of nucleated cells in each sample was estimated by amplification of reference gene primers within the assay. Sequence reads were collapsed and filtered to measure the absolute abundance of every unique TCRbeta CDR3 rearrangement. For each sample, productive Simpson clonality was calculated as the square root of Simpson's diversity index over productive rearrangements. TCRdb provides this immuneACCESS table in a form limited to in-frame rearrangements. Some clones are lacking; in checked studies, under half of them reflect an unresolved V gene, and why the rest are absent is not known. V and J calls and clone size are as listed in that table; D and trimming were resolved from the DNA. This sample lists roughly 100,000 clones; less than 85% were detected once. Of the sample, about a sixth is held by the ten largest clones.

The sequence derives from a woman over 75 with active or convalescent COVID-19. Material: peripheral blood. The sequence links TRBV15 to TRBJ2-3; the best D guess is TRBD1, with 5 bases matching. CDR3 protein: CATSRGLGDSTDTQYF. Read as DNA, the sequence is TGTGCCACCAGCAGAGGGCTAGGGGATAGCACAGATACGCAGTATTTT.